These T cell receptor beta chains were read from a single sample in a study of T cells in Graves' hyperthyroidism and ophthalmopathy. TCRdb re-derived calls from the multiplex PCR reads in MiXCR, one entry per CDR3 protein. The table includes some 180,000 distinct CDR3 sequences, over 15% detected once. The sequenced sample consisted of blood. These receptor sequences come from a woman between 45 and 60 years old with Graves' hyperthyroidism. Both conserved end residues are part of each CDR3. D genes are given only for firm matches. Only some rows state a clone size, as once, few, many or a class for expanded clones.

TRBV4-1	TRBJ2-2	few	TRBD2	TGCGCCAGCAGCCGGTCGCTAGCGGGGAGAACCTCAGCGAACACCGGGGAGCTGTTTTTT	CASSRSLAGRTSANTGELFF
TRBV5-1	TRBJ1-1	many	TRBD1	TGCGCCAGCAGCTTGGGACAGGGGGTCACTGAAGCTTTCTTT	CASSLGQGVTEAFF
TRBV2	TRBJ2-1	many	NA	TGTGCCAGCACCCTCACTGGGGGAAGGGGCAATGAGCAGTTCTTC	CASTLTGGRGNEQFF
TRBV19	TRBJ2-2	many	NA	TGTGCCAGCGTAGAGCGGACCGGGGAGCTGTTTTTT	CASVERTGELFF
TRBV19	TRBJ1-5	many	NA	TGTGCCAGTAGTATTTCCAGCTACAATCAGCCCCAGCATTTT	CASSISSYNQPQHF
TRBV11-2	TRBJ1-2	many	NA	TGTGCCAGCAGCTCAGGACTACTCTATGGCTACACCTTC	CASSSGLLYGYTF
TRBV6-2/TRBV6-3	TRBJ2-2	NA	NA	TGTGCCAGCAGTTCAGGAGCCAGGGAGCTGTTTTTT	CASSSGARELFF
TRBV7-9	TRBJ1-2	many	NA	TGTGCCAGCAGCGTAACAGGGTCCGCTGGCTACACCTTC	CASSVTGSAGYTF
TRBV28	TRBJ2-3	many	NA	TGTGCCAGCAGTTTAATTGGGACTCTCATACACACAGATACGCAGTATTTT	CASSLIGTLIHTDTQYF
TRBV19	TRBJ1-2	many	NA	TGTGCCAGCACCCCGGGTCCTGACGTAAACTATGGCTACACCTTC	CASTPGPDVNYGYTF
TRBV29-1	TRBJ2-3	NA	NA	TGCAGCGTTGTCAAAGCTGGGAACACAGCCACAGATACGCAGTATTTT	CSVVKAGNTATDTQYF
TRBV18	TRBJ2-2	few	NA	TGTGCCAGCTCCCCTTCCAGGACTGTTGTGAACACCGGGGAGCTGTTTTTT	CASSPSRTVVNTGELFF
TRBV18	TRBJ1-1	many	NA	TGTGCCAGCTCACCAGGTTTGGAGGGAACTGAAGCTTTCTTT	CASSPGLEGTEAFF
TRBV7-6	TRBJ1-2	many	TRBD1	TGTGCCAGCAGCTCTAGGACAGGGACTAACTATGGCTACACCTTC	CASSSRTGTNYGYTF
TRBV28	TRBJ2-1	many	NA	TGTGCCAGCAGTCCCCGACCGGCCTCCTACAATGAGCAGTTCTTC	CASSPRPASYNEQFF
TRBV7-3	TRBJ1-1	NA	TRBD1	TGTGCCAGCAGCTTGCTCGGGACAGGGGTCGGTAACACTGAAGCTTTCTTT	CASSLLGTGVGNTEAFF
TRBV5-4	TRBJ2-5	NA	NA	TGTGCCAGCAGCGGAAAGGGGGGCGAAGAGACCCAGTACTTC	CASSGKGGEETQYF
TRBV5-1	TRBJ2-7	many	NA	TGCGCCAGCAGCCCAAGGACGGGCTACGAGCAGTACTTC	CASSPRTGYEQYF
TRBV18	TRBJ1-6	few	NA	TGTGCCAGCTCACCGAATCAGGGCTTTGATAATTCACCCCTCCACTTT	CASSPNQGFDNSPLHF
TRBV11-2	TRBJ2-7	many	TRBD1	TGTGCCAGCAGCTCCCGCGCAGGGGCCGGGAAGAGGACAGGGGAAATCTACGAGCAGTACTTC	CASSSRAGAGKRTGEIYEQYF
TRBV7-9	TRBJ2-7	NA	NA	TGTGCCAGCAGCTTCATGCCGCACGAGCAGTACTTC	CASSFMPHEQYF
TRBV28	TRBJ1-1	few	NA	TGTGCCAGCAGTCAAACAAGTGCGCGGGCTGAAGCTTTCTTT	CASSQTSARAEAFF
TRBV4-3	TRBJ2-3	few	NA	TGCGCCAGCAGCCAACTAGGGAGCAGCACAGATACGCAGTATTTT	CASSQLGSSTDTQYF
TRBV15	TRBJ2-1	many	NA	TGTGCCACCAGCTCCACTTATCCTAATGAGCAGTTCTTC	CATSSTYPNEQFF
TRBV5-1	TRBJ2-1	few	TRBD1	TGCGCCAGCAGCATCGGGACAGGAGGCTACAATGAGCAGTTCTTC	CASSIGTGGYNEQFF
TRBV2	TRBJ2-2	many	NA	TGTGCCAGCAGTGTACGACCAATGGACACCGGGGAGCTGTTTTTT	CASSVRPMDTGELFF
TRBV10-3	TRBJ2-5	few	NA	TGTGCCATCAGGGCCGACAGGTCCCAAGAGACCCAGTACTTC	CAIRADRSQETQYF
TRBV27	TRBJ1-2	many	NA	TGTGCCAGCAGCCCCAGTTGGGGGTCCTATGGCTACACCTTC	CASSPSWGSYGYTF
TRBV6-2/TRBV6-3	TRBJ1-4	NA	NA	TGTGCCAGCAGTTGGGCGGTTACTAATGAAAAACTGTTTTTT	CASSWAVTNEKLFF
TRBV29-1	TRBJ1-5	many	NA	TGCAGCGTTGGGAACAGGGTAAATCAGCCCCAGCATTTT	CSVGNRVNQPQHF
TRBV18	TRBJ1-2	many	NA	TGTGCCAGCTCATCTACGGCAGACTATGGCTACACCTTC	CASSSTADYGYTF
TRBV3-1	TRBJ1-5	few	NA	TGTGCCAGCAGCCAGGGTGACAATCAGCCCCAGCATTTT	CASSQGDNQPQHF
TRBV29-1	TRBJ2-2	many	TRBD2	TGCAGCGTTGTGGGGGGGGACACCGGGGAGCTGTTTTTT	CSVVGGDTGELFF
TRBV6-2/TRBV6-3	TRBJ2-7	many	NA	TGTGCCAGCAGTCGGGACACGCCGCCCTACGAGCAGTACTTC	CASSRDTPPYEQYF
TRBV12-3/TRBV12-4	TRBJ1-5	many	TRBD1	TGTGCCAGCAGTCGACCCGACAGGGTGGGTCAGCCCCAGCATTTT	CASSRPDRVGQPQHF
TRBV20-1	TRBJ2-5	NA	TRBD2	TGCAGTGCTAGAGCCTCTTATGCGATAGCGGGAGGGCCCGCGGAGACCCAGTACTTC	CSARASYAIAGGPAETQYF
TRBV5-8	TRBJ2-6	NA	NA	TGTGCCAGCAGCTTTTGGGGGCCAGGGGAGGAGATTGGGGCCAACGTCCTGACTTTC	CASSFWGPGEEIGANVLTF
TRBV5-1	TRBJ2-2	many	NA	TGCGCCAGCAGCTTGGTCGCGGGTACCGGGGAGCTGTTTTTT	CASSLVAGTGELFF
TRBV19	TRBJ2-1	many	NA	TGTGCCAGTATTGGCGGTTACAATGAGCAGTTCTTC	CASIGGYNEQFF
TRBV28	TRBJ2-5	many	NA	TGTGCCAGCAGTTTTCCCGGGACGGAGACCCAGTACTTC	CASSFPGTETQYF
TRBV7-9	TRBJ2-3	once	NA	TGTGCCAGCAGCTTAACGAGGTCCGCAGATACGCAGTATTTT	CASSLTRSADTQYF
TRBV5-1	TRBJ2-3	many	NA	TGCGCCAGCAGCTCCGCGGAGGGGGCCCGGGATACGCAGTATTTT	CASSSAEGARDTQYF
TRBV15	TRBJ2-1	NA	NA	TGTGCCACCAGCAGAACGAGGGGTTACAGCTCCTACAATGAGCAGTTCTTC	CATSRTRGYSSYNEQFF
TRBV6-1	TRBJ2-2	many	NA	TGTGCCAGCAGCAACGATTACACCGGGGAGCTGTTTTTT	CASSNDYTGELFF
TRBV19	TRBJ1-3	many	NA	TGTGCCAGTAGTTCCACCACAGCCGTCTCTGGAAACACCATATATTTT	CASSSTTAVSGNTIYF
TRBV6-5	TRBJ1-1	many	NA	TGTGCCAGCAGTTCTCGCAGGGGAACGGTTTTTGGCACTGAAGCTTTCTTT	CASSSRRGTVFGTEAFF
TRBV24-1	TRBJ2-4	many	NA	TGTGCCACCAGTGATTTTATTTCGGGGGGCCGCGGAATCCTAGCCAAAAACATTCAGTACTTC	CATSDFISGGRGILAKNIQYF
TRBV7-2	TRBJ2-2	many	NA	TGTGCCAGCAGCTCCCCCAGGGCCTCCTTGTCCGGGGAGCTGTTTTTT	CASSSPRASLSGELFF
TRBV19	TRBJ1-5	NA	NA	TGTGCCAGTACTTTTCAGGACAGCAATCAGCCCCAGCATTTT	CASTFQDSNQPQHF
TRBV19	TRBJ1-5	many	NA	TGTGCCAGTAAGAAGGGGGTATTACAGCCCCAGCATTTT	CASKKGVLQPQHF
TRBV6-4	TRBJ1-6	NA	NA	TGTGCCAGCAGTGAATCAGGGGTAGGTTCACCCCTCCACTTT	CASSESGVGSPLHF
TRBV29-1	TRBJ1-2	many	NA	TGCAGCGTTGTAGGAGGGCCTCTCTATGGCTACACCTTC	CSVVGGPLYGYTF
TRBV4-1	TRBJ1-5	few	TRBD1	TGCGCCAGCAGCCAAAAGGTAACGGGACAGGGTAACCATCAGCCCCAGCATTTT	CASSQKVTGQGNHQPQHF
TRBV28	TRBJ1-2	few	NA	TGTGCCAGCAGTTGGAGTAGTGGCGGCAACTATGGCTACACCTTC	CASSWSSGGNYGYTF
TRBV5-4	TRBJ2-3	few	NA	TGTGCCAGCAGCTTGTCGCCCGGACCTAGCACAGATACGCAGTATTTT	CASSLSPGPSTDTQYF
TRBV6-1	TRBJ2-1	many	TRBD1	TGTGCCAGCAACAGGGGGCCGACCTACAATGAGCAGTTCTTC	CASNRGPTYNEQFF
TRBV4-1	TRBJ2-7	many	TRBD2	TGCGCCAGCAGCAGGGGACTAGCCACCTACGAGCAGTACTTC	CASSRGLATYEQYF
TRBV20-1	TRBJ2-7	many	NA	TGCAGTGCAAGACCCTTCACGGGGAGCGTCTACGAGCAGTACTTC	CSARPFTGSVYEQYF
TRBV7-9	TRBJ2-1	many	TRBD1	TGTGCCAGCAGCTTGAAACAGGGGGCGTCAGGCTCCTACAATGAGTATCTCTTC	CASSLKQGASGSYNEYLF